A selection of T cell receptor beta chains follows, all from one sample in a study of T cells after somatic rescue of genetic block. Generated by immunoSEQ multiplex PCR, the TCRdb table keeps only in-frame clones and is missing some. The sample holds some 90,000 clones, 70% to 90% seen once. Sequenced: peripheral blood mononuclear cells (PBMCs). The origin of the receptors is a woman aged 18-29 years. The CDR3 runs from the conserved cysteine through the conserved F or W. The order of the fields is clone size, V gene, J gene, D gene, CDR3 protein, CDR3 DNA. D genes are given only for firm matches. Some rows have no size entry. The others give once, few or many, or a class for an expanded clone.

once	TRBV5-1	TRBJ2-5	NA	CASSSAETQYF	TGCGCCAGCAGCTCTGCGGAGACCCAGTACTTC
NA	TRBV27	TRBJ2-7	TRBD2	CASKPILAGLYEQYF	TGTGCCAGCAAACCGATATTAGCGGGACTCTACGAGCAGTACTTC
once	TRBV9	TRBJ1-1	NA	CASSVASSNTEAFF	TGTGCCAGCAGCGTAGCTTCTTCAAACACTGAAGCTTTCTTT
NA	TRBV7-2	TRBJ2-7	NA	CASSLTPHEQYF	TGTGCCAGCAGCTTAACCCCCCACGAGCAGTACTTC
NA	TRBV13	TRBJ2-5	NA	CASSTGQLQETQYF	TGTGCCAGCAGCACCGGACAGTTACAAGAGACCCAGTACTTC
NA	TRBV2	TRBJ1-5	NA	CASTRSTNQPQHF	TGTGCCAGCACCAGAAGCACCAATCAGCCCCAGCATTTT
NA	TRBV5-6	TRBJ1-1	TRBD1	CASSIRGYAEAFF	TGTGCCAGCAGCATCAGGGGGTACGCTGAAGCTTTCTTT
NA	TRBV27	TRBJ1-4	NA	CASSLIQGYEKLFF	TGTGCCAGCAGTTTAATACAGGGCTATGAAAAACTGTTTTTT
NA	TRBV30	TRBJ2-1	TRBD2	CAWAVGGDFVNEQFF	TGTGCCTGGGCCGTGGGGGGGGATTTCGTCAATGAGCAGTTCTTC
NA	TRBV2	TRBJ2-7	NA	CASSPGHYEQYF	TGTGCCAGCAGTCCCGGACATTACGAGCAGTACTTC
NA	TRBV27	TRBJ1-1	NA	CASSSIQGGAFF	TGTGCCAGCAGCTCAATACAGGGTGGCGCTTTCTTT
once	TRBV7-6	TRBJ1-1	NA	CASGKDLNTEAFF	TGTGCCAGCGGAAAGGACCTGAACACTGAAGCTTTCTTT
few	TRBV4-1	TRBJ1-5	NA	CASSQDLLGGRPQHF	TGCGCCAGCAGCCAAGATCTCTTAGGAGGCCGGCCCCAGCATTTT
NA	TRBV5-4	TRBJ1-1	NA	CASSHRGQGDLNTEAFF	TGTGCCAGCAGCCACCGGGGTCAGGGCGACCTGAACACTGAAGCTTTCTTT
NA	TRBV28	TRBJ1-2	NA	CASRLNYGYHTF	TGTGCCAGCAGACTAAACTATGGCTATCACACCTTC
NA	TRBV7-9	TRBJ2-5	NA	CASSSLGSQETQYF	TGTGCCAGCAGCTCCCTTGGTTCCCAAGAGACCCAGTACTTC
NA	TRBV27	TRBJ2-1	TRBD2	CASRPTSGQYNEQFF	TGTGCCAGCAGACCGACTAGCGGGCAGTACAATGAGCAGTTCTTC
NA	TRBV29-1	TRBJ2-7	NA	CSVETDSSYEQYF	TGCAGCGTTGAAACCGATAGCTCCTACGAGCAGTACTTC
NA	TRBV5-1	TRBJ2-3	TRBD2	CASLRTSRSTDTQYF	TGCGCCAGCCTACGGACTAGCCGAAGCACAGATACGCAGTATTTT
few	TRBV6-1	TRBJ1-4	NA	CASSAGLGEHEKLFF	TGTGCCAGCAGTGCAGGGTTGGGAGAGCATGAAAAACTGTTTTTT
NA	TRBV5-6	TRBJ1-2	NA	CASSPQTDYGYAF	TGTGCCAGCAGCCCCCAAACGGACTATGGCTACGCCTTC
NA	TRBV28	TRBJ2-7	NA	CASSISPGVGEQYF	TGTGCCAGCAGTATATCCCCCGGGGTTGGCGAGCAGTACTTC
NA	TRBV6-1	TRBJ1-5	NA	CASRTEQGSNQPQHF	TGTGCCAGCAGAACAGAACAGGGAAGCAATCAGCCCCAGCATTTT
NA	TRBV18	TRBJ2-7	NA	CASSPLTTGFYEQYF	TGTGCCAGCTCACCACTGACGACAGGTTTCTACGAGCAGTACTTC
NA	TRBV28	TRBJ2-7	TRBD2	CASTDPSGRNLYEQYF	TGTGCCAGCACCGACCCTAGCGGGAGGAACCTTTACGAGCAGTACTTC
NA	TRBV6-5	TRBJ1-5	NA	CASRVATGVNQPQHF	TGTGCCAGCCGTGTTGCAACAGGAGTCAATCAGCCCCAGCATTTT
NA	TRBV6-5	TRBJ1-2	TRBD1	CASSYYRGGDGYTF	TGTGCCAGCAGTTACTACAGGGGCGGTGATGGCTACACCTTC
NA	TRBV7-9	TRBJ2-5	TRBD2	CASSASGGSRETQYF	TGTGCCAGCAGCGCCAGCGGGGGATCCCGGGAGACCCAGTACTTC
NA	TRBV30	TRBJ2-3	NA	CAWSSGSSTDTQYF	TGTGCCTGGTCGAGCGGATCTAGCACAGATACGCAGTATTTT
once	TRBV6-4	TRBJ1-4	NA	CASSDAGGVEAGWTNEKLFF	TGTGCCAGCAGTGACGCTGGCGGTGTTGAGGCAGGGTGGACTAATGAAAAACTGTTTTTT
NA	TRBV9	TRBJ2-1	NA	CASSESTVDNEQFF	TGTGCCAGCAGCGAGAGCACTGTGGACAATGAGCAGTTCTTC
NA	TRBV27	TRBJ1-4	NA	CASSFMGGHNEKLFF	TGTGCCAGCAGTTTCATGGGGGGCCATAATGAAAAACTGTTTTTT
NA	TRBV10-3	TRBJ2-1	NA	CAIRGGYGDNEQFF	TGTGCCATCAGGGGGGGTTATGGCGACAATGAGCAGTTCTTC
NA	TRBV10-3	TRBJ2-5	NA	CAISGEGAGETQYF	TGTGCCATCAGTGGGGAGGGGGCGGGAGAGACCCAGTACTTC
NA	TRBV19	TRBJ2-1	TRBD2	CASSPWTSLEHNEQFF	TGTGCCAGTAGTCCCTGGACTAGTTTGGAGCACAATGAGCAGTTCTTC
NA	TRBV27	TRBJ2-7	NA	CASSLRQRDEQYF	TGTGCCAGCAGTTTAAGGCAGCGGGACGAGCAGTACTTC
NA	TRBV29-1	TRBJ1-1	NA	CSVAQGRAEAFF	TGCAGCGTCGCTCAGGGGAGGGCTGAAGCTTTCTTT
NA	TRBV10-3	TRBJ1-1	NA	CAISSGSEGTEAFF	TGTGCCATCAGTTCAGGGTCCGAGGGGACTGAAGCTTTCTTT
NA	TRBV15	TRBJ1-5	NA	CATSWGGFGQPQHF	TGTGCCACCAGCTGGGGGGGTTTCGGTCAGCCCCAGCATTTT
NA	TRBV27	TRBJ2-7	NA	CASSLNRVYEQYF	TGTGCCAGCAGTTTGAACAGGGTCTACGAGCAGTACTTC
NA	TRBV10-3	TRBJ2-7	NA	CANRGHTDYEQYF	TGTGCCAATAGGGGACACACCGACTACGAGCAGTACTTC
NA	TRBV7-3	TRBJ1-1	NA	CASSLMGGEAFF	TGTGCCAGCAGCTTAATGGGGGGAGAAGCTTTCTTT
NA	TRBV10-3	TRBJ1-1	TRBD1	CAIGQGGEAFF	TGTGCCATAGGACAGGGAGGTGAAGCTTTCTTT
NA	TRBV7-2	TRBJ2-3	TRBD2	CASSRRFLAGSTDTQYF	TGTGCCAGCAGCCGGCGGTTCCTAGCGGGGAGCACAGATACGCAGTATTTT
once	TRBV5-1	TRBJ1-2	TRBD1	CASSLDSDRVHTF	TGCGCCAGCAGCTTGGACTCGGACAGGGTGCACACCTTC
NA	TRBV27	TRBJ2-1	TRBD2	CASSPQTSGASYNEQFF	TGTGCCAGCAGTCCCCAGACTAGCGGGGCTTCCTACAATGAGCAGTTCTTC
NA	TRBV6-4	TRBJ2-1	TRBD1	CASSPGQDYNEQFF	TGTGCCAGCAGTCCCGGACAGGATTACAATGAGCAGTTCTTC
once	TRBV20-1	TRBJ2-5	NA	CSAGYQETQYF	TGCAGTGCGGGGTACCAAGAGACCCAGTACTTC
NA	TRBV28	TRBJ1-5	NA	CASSLGSGWGNQPQHF	TGTGCCAGCAGTTTAGGTTCGGGGTGGGGCAATCAGCCCCAGCATTTT
NA	TRBV4-1	TRBJ2-7	TRBD1	CASSHGQGGTYEQYF	TGCGCCAGCAGCCACGGACAGGGGGGGACCTACGAGCAGTACTTC
NA	TRBV28	TRBJ1-1	TRBD1	CASSPTGRTEAFF	TGTGCCAGCAGCCCGACAGGGAGGACTGAAGCTTTCTTT
NA	TRBV6-1	TRBJ2-3	TRBD2	CASSEGLAGGPDTQYF	TGTGCCAGCAGTGAGGGACTAGCGGGAGGGCCAGATACGCAGTATTTT
NA	TRBV11-2	TRBJ2-3	TRBD2	CASSLLFSGSTDTQYF	TGTGCCAGCAGCTTACTGTTTAGCGGGAGCACAGATACGCAGTATTTT